This TCR beta chain was documented in a study of technical replicates of blood from a handful of donors. Germline values: CDR1 SGHTA, CDR2 FQGNSA. V lost 1 base and J 0 bases, leaving 9 bases between the germline ends. CDR3 size: 15 residues. Libraries were prepared by immunoSEQ multiplex PCR; TCRdb keeps only in-frame clonotypes and omits some of them. The sample records 100,000 or so clones, about 96% being singletons. This receptor was identified in a human donor in good health. V usage is TRBV7-2 and J usage is TRBJ1-2; D call uncertain. The sequenced sample was T cells isolated from PBMCs. CDR3 sequence reads: CASSLGQVSNYGYTF. DNA of the CDR3: TGTGCCAGCAGCTTAGGGCAGGTATCTAACTATGGCTACACCTTC.